Described below is a single TCR beta chain sequence and its context. The sample is drawn from a study of identical twins. The CDR3 runs to 13 residues. Germline V lookup: CDR1 MRHNA, CDR2 SNTAGT. V gave up 4 bases and J gave up 9 bases, with 13 bases separating them. Every donor was a healthy Caucasian. TCRdb independently ran MiXCR on the 5' RACE reads; one entry per CDR3 protein. The repertoire holds 350,000 to 600,000 distinct CDR3 sequences, with 14% as singletons. These data were also filed under a second study, of yellow fever vaccine responses in identical twins.

The chain employs TRBV6-4 and TRBJ2-1, with unresolved D. The specimen sequenced was CD4+ T cells sorted from blood. This clonotype originated in a woman between 18 and 29 years old in good health. The CDR3: CASSAETLSEQFF. DNA for the CDR3: TGTGCCAGCAGTGCCGAGACTTTGAGTGAGCAGTTCTTC.